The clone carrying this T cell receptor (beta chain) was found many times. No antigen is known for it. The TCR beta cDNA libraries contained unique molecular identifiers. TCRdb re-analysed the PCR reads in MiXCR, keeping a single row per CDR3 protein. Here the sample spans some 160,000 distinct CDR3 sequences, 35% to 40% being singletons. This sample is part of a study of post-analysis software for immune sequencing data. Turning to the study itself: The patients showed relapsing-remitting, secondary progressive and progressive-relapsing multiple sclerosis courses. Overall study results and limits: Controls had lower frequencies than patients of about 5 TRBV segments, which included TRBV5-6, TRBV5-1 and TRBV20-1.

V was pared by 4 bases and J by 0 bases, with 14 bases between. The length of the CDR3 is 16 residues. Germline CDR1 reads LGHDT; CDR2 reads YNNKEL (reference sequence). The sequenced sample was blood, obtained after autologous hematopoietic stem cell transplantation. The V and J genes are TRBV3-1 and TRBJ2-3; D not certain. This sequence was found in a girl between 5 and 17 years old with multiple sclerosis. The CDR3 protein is CASSRGWALSTDTQYF. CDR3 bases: TGTGCCAGCAGCCGTGGATGGGCCTTGAGCACAGATACGCAGTATTTT.